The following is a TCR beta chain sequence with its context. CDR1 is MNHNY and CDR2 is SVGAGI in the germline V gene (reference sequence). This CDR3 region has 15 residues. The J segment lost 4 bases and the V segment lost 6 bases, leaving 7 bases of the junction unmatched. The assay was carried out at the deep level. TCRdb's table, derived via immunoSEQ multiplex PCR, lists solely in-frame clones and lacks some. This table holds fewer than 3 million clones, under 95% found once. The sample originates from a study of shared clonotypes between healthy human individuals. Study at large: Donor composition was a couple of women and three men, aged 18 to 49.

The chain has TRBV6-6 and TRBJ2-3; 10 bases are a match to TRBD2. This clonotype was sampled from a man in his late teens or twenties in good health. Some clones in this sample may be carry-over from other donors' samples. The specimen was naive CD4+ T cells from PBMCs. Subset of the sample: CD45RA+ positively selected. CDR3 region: CASSQSGRGSDTQYF. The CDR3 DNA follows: TGTGCCAGCAGCCAGAGCGGGAGGGGGTCAGATACGCAGTATTTT.